Below, 23 T cell receptor beta chains from the same sample are listed, as sequenced in a study of cytomegalovirus exposure and HLA in healthy donors. Researchers ran the PCR with 60 Vbeta and 13 Jbeta primers. The data were produced by immunoSEQ multiplex PCR, yet TCRdb's version contains in-frame clones alone and is incomplete. The sample holds some 190,000 clones, 65% to 80% seen once. Sequenced: PBMCs. All receptors derive from a woman in her 30s in good health and CMV-seropositive.

The chain uses TRBV19 and TRBJ1-3, with unresolved D. The V and J ends lost 5 bases and 0 bases respectively, with 8 bases between them. This CDR3 is built from 14 residues. The V gene's germline CDR1 is LNHDA and CDR2 SQIVND (reference sequence). The CDR3 protein is CASSSGSSGNTIYF. In nucleotides, the CDR3 is TGTGCCAGTAGTTCGGGATCCTCTGGAAACACCATATATTTT.

This chain uses TRBV5-1 with TRBJ2-7, with TRBD2 matching over 16 bases. The CDR3 has 16 residues. The germline V gene has CDR1 SGHRS and CDR2 YFSETQ. V lost 4 bases to trimming and J lost 6 bases; unmatched junction nucleotides: 7. CDR3 amino acids: CASSPGLAGGDPEQYF. DNA of the CDR3: TGCGCCAGCAGCCCGGGACTAGCGGGGGGGGACCCCGAGCAGTACTTC. The full variable domain, rest sourced from reference TRBV5-1 and TRBJ2-7, is KAGVTQTPRYLIKTRGQQVTLSCSPISGHRSVSWYQQTPGQGLQFLFEYFSETQRNKGNFPGRFSGRQFSNSRSEMNVSTLELGDSALYLCASSPGLAGGDPEQYFGPGTRLTVT.

This clone came up once. V and J are TRBV12-5 and TRBJ2-7; D is perhaps TRBD2 (5 bases). V was trimmed by 8 bases and J by 3 bases, leaving 14 bases between them. The CDR3 loop spans 13 amino acids. In germline, CDR1 is LGHNT, CDR2 FRNRAP. The CDR3 reads CASSKSGFYEQYF. CDR3 bases: TGTGCTAGTTCTAAAAGCGGATTCTACGAGCAGTACTTC. Combining the CDR3 with reference TRBV12-5 and TRBJ2-7 gives the whole variable domain DARVTQTPRHKVTEMGQEVTMRCQPILGHNTVFWYRQTMMQGLELLAYFRNRAPLDDSGMPKDRFSAEMPDATLATLKIQPSEPRDSAVYFCASSKSGFYEQYFGPGTRLTVT.

V is TRBV6-5 and J is TRBJ1-2, with 11 bases matching TRBD1. J lost 7 bases, V lost 2 bases, and 3 bases had no gene match. The CDR3 is 14 residues long. Per germline, CDR1 MNHEY and CDR2 SVGAGI. The CDR3 loop is CASSYGQGALGYTF. CDR3 in DNA: TGTGCCAGCAGTTACGGACAGGGGGCGCTTGGCTACACCTTC.

This clone has a handful of counts. The rearrangement links TRBV7-9 to TRBJ2-7; 7 nucleotides line up with TRBD1. CDR1 is SEHNR and CDR2 is FQNEAQ in the germline V gene (reference sequence). This CDR3 is built from 14 residues. Losses at the gene ends were 5 bases for V and 5 bases for J; bases not matched to a gene: 9. CDR3 loop: CASSRAQGVHEQYF. DNA for the CDR3: TGTGCCAGCAGCCGGGCGCAGGGGGTCCACGAGCAGTACTTC.

The table lists this clone with a few counts. The V call is TRBV28, the J call TRBJ1-3, with D tentatively TRBD1 (5 bases). Germline lookup yields CDR1 MDHEN and CDR2 SYDVKM. V was cut by 3 bases and J by 4 bases, with 13 bases left in between. The CDR3 is 15 residues long. The CDR3 bases are TGTGCCAGCAGTTTCATTAGGGGATCCGGAAACACCATATATTTT. Translated: CASSFIRGSGNTIYF.

J is TRBJ2-5 and V is TRBV6-4; 16 nucleotides line up with TRBD2. CDR1 is MRHNA, CDR2 SNTAGT, per germline. V trimming: 2 bases; J trimming: 4 bases; junction bases outside the gene matches: 7. CDR3 length equals 18 residues. This chain's CDR3 is CASSDPGTSGGAAETQYF. CDR3 DNA: TGTGCCAGCAGTGACCCTGGGACTAGCGGGGGGGCCGCAGAGACCCAGTACTTC.

The V and J genes are TRBV4-2 and TRBJ2-5; possibly TRBD2 for D (5 bases). The CDR3 is 15 amino acids. V was shortened by 4 bases and J by 0 bases, with 12 bases between the two germline ends. Germline V lookup: CDR1 LGHNA, CDR2 YNFKEQ. CDR3 sequence (DNA): TGTGCCAGCAGCCGGAGCGGCCTGTACCAAGAGACCCAGTACTTC. Its protein product is CASSRSGLYQETQYF.

This chain uses TRBV19 with TRBJ1-5; tentative D call: TRBD1 (6 bases). V was trimmed by 6 bases and J by 6 bases, leaving 15 bases between them. This CDR3 comprises 14 residues. The germline V gene has CDR1 LNHDA and CDR2 SQIVND (reference sequence). The CDR3 bases are TGTGCCAGTAGGAGGGTGGCACAGGGTCAGCCCCAGCATTTT. Translation: CASRRVAQGQPQHF.

The CDR3 here is CASSGYGGQGEANGYTF. In DNA, the CDR3 is TGTGCCAGCAGTGGATACGGGGGACAGGGAGAGGCAAATGGCTACACCTTC. The rearrangement joins TRBV6-1 to TRBJ1-2, with 9 bases matching TRBD1. The CDR3 extends over 17 amino acids. Germline CDR1 reads MNHNS; CDR2 reads SASEGT. J gave up 6 bases and V 4 bases, and 15 bases lay outside the gene matches.

This clone was observed once. The chain couples TRBV15 to TRBJ2-7; D call uncertain. Germline loops: CDR1 LNHNV, CDR2 YYDKDF (reference sequence). The ends were cut back, 2 bases at V and 3 bases at J, with 11 bases in the middle. The CDR3 loop spans 14 amino acids. The CDR3 is CATSRSTPNYEQYF. The CDR3 bases are TGTGCCACCAGCAGATCGACACCGAACTACGAGCAGTACTTC.

The chain couples TRBV7-8 to TRBJ2-7; TRBD1 aligns across 7 bases. The V gene end was trimmed by 5 bases and the J gene end by 7 bases; junction bases not matched to a gene: 14. Germline CDR1 SGHVS, CDR2 FQNEAQ. The CDR3 is made up of 15 amino acids. The CDR3 nucleotides read TGTGCCAGCAGCACAGCGGACAGGATGGGGGAGGAGCAGTACTTC. Protein product: CASSTADRMGEEQYF.

CDR3 protein: CASSYWRDGYTF. For the CDR3, the DNA is TGTGCCAGCAGTTACTGGAGGGATGGCTACACCTTC. V and J are TRBV6-6 and TRBJ1-2; no definite D call. Trimming stripped 1 base from V and 6 bases from J, with 6 bases between. This CDR3 contains 12 residues. Germline V gene sequence: CDR1 MNHNY, CDR2 SVGAGI (reference sequence).

This clone is a singleton in its sample. This chain links TRBV19 with TRBJ2-1; D gene uncertain. CDR1 and CDR2 from the germline V gene are LNHDA and SQIVND (reference sequence). The CDR3 loop spans 13 amino acids. Deletions cut 6 bases from V and 6 bases from J, with 12 bases between. The CDR3 loop is CASSTWASNEQFF. CDR3 nucleotide sequence: TGTGCCAGTAGCACATGGGCTTCCAATGAGCAGTTCTTC. Full variable domain (rest looked up from reference TRBV19 and TRBJ2-1): DGGITQSPKYLFRKEGQNVTLSCEQNLNHDAMYWYRQDPGQGLRLIYYSQIVNDFQKGDIAEGYSVSREKKESFPLTVTSAQKNPTAFYLCASSTWASNEQFFGPGTRLTVL.

This clone was seen once. The rearrangement joins TRBV7-2 to TRBJ1-5, with D unresolved. V lost 0 bases and J lost 6, with 6 bases in between. Germline CDR1 reads SGHTA; CDR2 reads FQGNSA. This CDR3 has 13 residues. The CDR3 coding sequence is TGTGCCAGCAGCTTAGCGGGGAGTCAGCCCCAGCATTTT. Translation gives CASSLAGSQPQHF.

J is TRBJ2-5 and V is TRBV7-6; 8 bases map to TRBD2. Germline trimming cut 3 bases from V and 2 bases from J; bases unmatched to any gene: 2. CDR3 length: 14 amino acids. The V gene's germline CDR1 is SGHVS and CDR2 FNYEAQ. The CDR3 loop is CASSLASGQETQYF. As DNA, the CDR3 is TGTGCCAGCAGCTTGGCTAGCGGGCAAGAGACCCAGTACTTC.

V gene TRBV27 combines with J gene TRBJ2-7; perhaps TRBD1 as D (7 bases). V was shortened by 6 bases and J by 7 bases, with 19 bases between the two germline ends. This CDR3 region has 14 residues. Germline assignment: CDR1 MNHEY and CDR2 SMNVEV (reference sequence). The CDR3 region has the DNA TGTGCCAGCAGACCTCCGGAGGGGGCGCGTGAGCAGTACTTC. Protein product: CASRPPEGAREQYF.

The chain links TRBV2 to TRBJ2-4, with TRBD2 identical over 10 bases. V was pared by 2 bases and J by 4 bases, with 5 bases of the junction left unmatched. This CDR3 has 16 residues. CDR1 and CDR2 (germline): SNHLY, FYNNEI. The CDR3 DNA is TGTGCCAGCAGTGAACTAGCGGGGGCCGGAAAAAACATTCAGTACTTC. Translating gives CASSELAGAGKNIQYF.

V and J are TRBV28 and TRBJ1-5; TRBD1 is a possible D gene (5 bases). V lost 7 bases to trimming and J lost 6 bases, with 19 bases between them. The CDR3 totals 15 residues. Germline V CDR1 and CDR2: MDHEN, SYDVKM. CDR3 sequence reads: CASIRAEVLGQPQHF. CDR3 DNA sequence: TGTGCCAGCATCAGGGCCGAGGTGTTAGGTCAGCCCCAGCATTTT. The whole variable domain, remainder taken from reference TRBV28 and TRBJ1-5, is DVKVTQSSRYLVKRTGEKVFLECVQDMDHENMFWYRQDPGLGLRLIYFSYDVKMKEKGDIPEGYSVSREKKERFSLILESASTNQTSMYLCASIRAEVLGQPQHFGDGTRLSIL.

This chain links TRBV18 with TRBJ2-3; perhaps TRBD2 as D (6 bases). CDR3 length: 15 residues. The V end lost 3 bases, the J end lost 2 bases, and 12 bases lay between the germline ends. Germline-derived CDR1 and CDR2 are KGHSH and LQKENI. CDR3 nucleotide sequence: TGTGCCAGCTCACCCCTGGGCGGGGACACAGATACGCAGTATTTT. It specifies CASSPLGGDTDTQYF. The whole variable domain, remainder taken from reference TRBV18 and TRBJ2-3, is NAGVMQNPRHLVRRRGQEARLRCSPMKGHSHVYWYRQLPEEGLKFMVYLQKENIIDESGMPKERFSAEFPKEGPSILRIQQVVRGDSAAYFCASSPLGGDTDTQYFGPGTRLTVL.

The rearrangement joins TRBV2 to TRBJ1-1, with D perhaps matching TRBD1 (5 bases). The germline gives CDR1 SNHLY, CDR2 FYNNEI. The CDR3 length is 11 residues. V was clipped by 8 bases and J by 11 bases, with 15 bases between them. The CDR3 region is CASGGTPGAFF. CDR3 sequence (DNA): TGTGCCAGCGGCGGGACCCCGGGGGCTTTCTTT.

The gene calls are TRBV11-3 and TRBJ2-7; 7 bases are a match to TRBD1. The CDR3 runs 14 residues. CDR1 and CDR2 from the germline V gene are SGHNT and YENEEA. Losses at the gene ends were 5 bases for V and 0 bases for J; bases not matched to a gene: 4. The CDR3 loop reads CASSPWDSSYEQYF. The CDR3 nucleotides read TGTGCCAGCAGCCCTTGGGACAGCTCCTACGAGCAGTACTTC.

V gene TRBV7-2 combines with J gene TRBJ1-1, with 7 bases matching TRBD1. Trimming at V came to 5 bases and at J to 1 base, leaving 7 bases not matched to a gene. The CDR3 length is 15 residues. Germline V gives CDR1 SGHTA, CDR2 FQGNSA. CDR3 amino acids: CASSTYRGANTEAFF. In DNA form, the CDR3 reads TGTGCCAGCAGCACCTACAGGGGAGCGAACACTGAAGCTTTCTTT.